The source of this T cell receptor (beta chain) is a study of blood T cell repertoires in COVID-19. For the study at large: Acute and convalescent COVID-19 specimens originated in the United States, Italy and Spain. In each case, the material was cDNA or gDNA derived from T cells, B-cell-depleted T cells, or PBMCs.

J gave up 5 bases and V 2 bases, and 11 bases lay outside the gene matches. This CDR3 has 16 amino acids. CDR1 and CDR2 (germline): SSHAT, FNYEAQ (reference sequence). In the original processing: By means of reference gene primer amplification, nucleated cell counts were estimated. Here immunoSEQ multiplex PCR was the method, and the copy in TCRdb shows in-frame clones only, minus some. The V and J calls and clone size are taken from that table; D and trimming were inferred from the DNA. This repertoire shows around 100,000 clones, approximately 93% found once; its top ten account for roughly 0.97%. The sample was peripheral blood. The clonotype comes from a man aged 60 to 69 with acute or convalescent COVID-19. The gene calls are TRBV7-7 and TRBJ2-5; 7 bases align to TRBD2. The CDR3 DNA follows: TGTGCCAGCAGCTTAACTAGCGCTCACCCGGGGGAGACCCAGTACTTC. Its translation is CASSLTSAHPGETQYF.